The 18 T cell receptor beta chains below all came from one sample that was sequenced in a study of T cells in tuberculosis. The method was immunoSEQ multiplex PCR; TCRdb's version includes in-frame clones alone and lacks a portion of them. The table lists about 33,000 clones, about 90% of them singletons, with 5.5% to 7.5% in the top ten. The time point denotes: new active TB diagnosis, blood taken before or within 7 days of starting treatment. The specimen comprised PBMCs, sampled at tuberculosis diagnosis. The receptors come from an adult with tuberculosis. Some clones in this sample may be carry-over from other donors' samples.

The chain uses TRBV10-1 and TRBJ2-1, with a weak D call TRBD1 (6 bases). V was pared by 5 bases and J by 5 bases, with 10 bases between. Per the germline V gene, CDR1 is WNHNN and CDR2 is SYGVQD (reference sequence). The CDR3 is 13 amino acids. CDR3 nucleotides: TGCGCCAGCAGTACGGGACAAAACAATGAGCAGTTCTTC. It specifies CASSTGQNNEQFF.

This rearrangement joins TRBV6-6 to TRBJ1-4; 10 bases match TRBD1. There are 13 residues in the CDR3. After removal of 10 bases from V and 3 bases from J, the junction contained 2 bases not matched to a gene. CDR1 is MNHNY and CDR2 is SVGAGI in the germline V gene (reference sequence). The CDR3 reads CATGQGANEKLFF. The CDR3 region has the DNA TGTGCCACCGGACAGGGGGCTAATGAAAAACTGTTTTTT.

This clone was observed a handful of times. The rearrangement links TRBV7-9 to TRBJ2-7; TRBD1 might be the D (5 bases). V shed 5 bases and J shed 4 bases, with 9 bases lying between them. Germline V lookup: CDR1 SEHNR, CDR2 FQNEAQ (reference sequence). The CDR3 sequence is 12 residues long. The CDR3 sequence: CASSQTEYEQYF. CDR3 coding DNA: TGTGCCAGCAGCCAGACAGAATACGAGCAGTACTTC.

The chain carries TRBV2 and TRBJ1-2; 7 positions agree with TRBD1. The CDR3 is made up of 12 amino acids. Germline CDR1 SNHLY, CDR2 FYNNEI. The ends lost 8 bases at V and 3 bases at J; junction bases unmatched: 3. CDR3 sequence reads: CASGDSYYGYTF. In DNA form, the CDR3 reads TGTGCCAGCGGGGACAGCTACTATGGCTACACCTTC.

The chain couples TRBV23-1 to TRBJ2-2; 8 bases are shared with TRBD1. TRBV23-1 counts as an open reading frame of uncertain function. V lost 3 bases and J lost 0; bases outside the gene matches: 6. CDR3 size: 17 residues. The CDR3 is CASSHSRDRTNTGELFF. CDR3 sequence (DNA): TGCGCCAGCAGTCATTCCCGGGACAGGACGAACACCGGGGAGCTGTTTTTT.

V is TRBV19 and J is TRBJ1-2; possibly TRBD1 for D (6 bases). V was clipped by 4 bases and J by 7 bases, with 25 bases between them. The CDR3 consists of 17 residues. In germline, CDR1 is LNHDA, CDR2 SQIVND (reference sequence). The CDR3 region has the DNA TGTGCCAGTAGTAACCGGGACATCAACTTCAGGGTGGCTGGCTACACCTTC. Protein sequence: CASSNRDINFRVAGYTF. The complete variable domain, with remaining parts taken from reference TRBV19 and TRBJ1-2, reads DGGITQSPKYLFRKEGQNVTLSCEQNLNHDAMYWYRQDPGQGLRLIYYSQIVNDFQKGDIAEGYSVSREKKESFPLTVTSAQKNPTAFYLCASSNRDINFRVAGYTFGSGTRLTVV.

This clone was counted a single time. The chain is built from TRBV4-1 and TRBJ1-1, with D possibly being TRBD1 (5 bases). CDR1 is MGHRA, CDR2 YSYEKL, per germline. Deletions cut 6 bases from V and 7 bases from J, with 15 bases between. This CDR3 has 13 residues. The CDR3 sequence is CASRGQGPSEAFF. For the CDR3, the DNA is TGCGCCAGCAGAGGGCAGGGCCCCAGTGAAGCTTTCTTT.

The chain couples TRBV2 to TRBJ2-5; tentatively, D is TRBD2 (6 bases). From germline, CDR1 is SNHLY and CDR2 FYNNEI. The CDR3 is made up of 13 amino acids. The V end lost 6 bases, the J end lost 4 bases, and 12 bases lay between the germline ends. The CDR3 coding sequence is TGTGCCAGCAGCGGGGGACGACGAGAGACCCAGTACTTC. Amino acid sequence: CASSGGRRETQYF.

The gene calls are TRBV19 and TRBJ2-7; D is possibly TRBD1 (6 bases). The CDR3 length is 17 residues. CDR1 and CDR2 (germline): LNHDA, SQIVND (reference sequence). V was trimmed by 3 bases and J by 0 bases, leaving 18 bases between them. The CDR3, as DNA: TGTGCCAGTAGTATGGCCCCTCAGGGGATCCCCTCCTACGAGCAGTACTTC. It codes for CASSMAPQGIPSYEQYF.

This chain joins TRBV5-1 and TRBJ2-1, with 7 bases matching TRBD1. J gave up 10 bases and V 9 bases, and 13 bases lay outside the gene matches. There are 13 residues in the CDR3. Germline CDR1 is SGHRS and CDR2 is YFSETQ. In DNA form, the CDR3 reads TGCGCCACCGGGACAGCCCAAGGTGGGGAGCAGTTCTTC. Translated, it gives CATGTAQGGEQFF.

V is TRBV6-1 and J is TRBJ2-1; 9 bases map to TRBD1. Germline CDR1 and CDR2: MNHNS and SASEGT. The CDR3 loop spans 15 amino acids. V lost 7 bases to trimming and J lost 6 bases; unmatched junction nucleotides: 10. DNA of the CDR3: TGTGCCAGCATAATCGGGACAGGGAGAGTCAATGAGCAGTTCTTC. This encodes CASIIGTGRVNEQFF.

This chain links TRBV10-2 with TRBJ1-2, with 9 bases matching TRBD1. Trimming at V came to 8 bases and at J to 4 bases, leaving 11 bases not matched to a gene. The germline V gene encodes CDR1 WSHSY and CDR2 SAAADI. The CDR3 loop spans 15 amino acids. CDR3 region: CASGPGTGLFYGYTF. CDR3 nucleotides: TGCGCCAGCGGACCCGGGACAGGGCTTTTCTATGGCTACACCTTC.

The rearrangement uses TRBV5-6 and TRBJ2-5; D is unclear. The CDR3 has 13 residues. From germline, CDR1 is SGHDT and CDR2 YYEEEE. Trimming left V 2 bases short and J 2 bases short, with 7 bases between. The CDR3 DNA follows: TGTGCCAGCAGCTTAGGCAGGCAAGAGACCCAGTACTTC. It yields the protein CASSLGRQETQYF.

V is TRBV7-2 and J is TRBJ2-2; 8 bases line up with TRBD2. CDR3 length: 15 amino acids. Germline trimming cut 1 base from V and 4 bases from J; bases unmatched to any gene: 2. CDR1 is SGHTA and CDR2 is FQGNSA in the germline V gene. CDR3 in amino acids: CASSLVLAVTGELFF. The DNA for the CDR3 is TGTGCCAGCAGCTTAGTACTAGCGGTCACCGGGGAGCTGTTTTTT.

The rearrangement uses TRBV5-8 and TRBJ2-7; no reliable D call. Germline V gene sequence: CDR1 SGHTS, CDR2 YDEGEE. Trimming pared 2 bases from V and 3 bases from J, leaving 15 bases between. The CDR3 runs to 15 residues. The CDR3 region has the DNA TGTGCCAGCAGCTTCAGAACAGATTCGTTCTACGAGCAGTACTTC. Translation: CASSFRTDSFYEQYF.

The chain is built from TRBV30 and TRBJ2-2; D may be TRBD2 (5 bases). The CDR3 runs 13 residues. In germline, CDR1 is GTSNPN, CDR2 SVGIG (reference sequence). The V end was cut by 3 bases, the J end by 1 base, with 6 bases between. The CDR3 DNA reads TGTGCCTGGAGGGACTTGAACACCGGGGAGCTGTTTTTT. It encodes CAWRDLNTGELFF.

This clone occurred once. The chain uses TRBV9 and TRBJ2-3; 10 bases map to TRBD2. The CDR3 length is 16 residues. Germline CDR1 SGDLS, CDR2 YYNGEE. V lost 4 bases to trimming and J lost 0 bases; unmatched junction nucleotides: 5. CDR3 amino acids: CASSQLSGGSTDTQYF. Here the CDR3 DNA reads TGTGCCAGCAGCCAACTTAGCGGGGGGAGCACAGATACGCAGTATTTT.

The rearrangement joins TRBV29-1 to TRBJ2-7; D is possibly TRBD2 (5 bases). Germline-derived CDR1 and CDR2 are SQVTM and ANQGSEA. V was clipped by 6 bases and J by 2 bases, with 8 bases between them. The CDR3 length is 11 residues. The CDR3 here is CSVGRTYEQYF. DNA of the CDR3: TGCAGCGTGGGGAGAACCTACGAGCAGTACTTC.